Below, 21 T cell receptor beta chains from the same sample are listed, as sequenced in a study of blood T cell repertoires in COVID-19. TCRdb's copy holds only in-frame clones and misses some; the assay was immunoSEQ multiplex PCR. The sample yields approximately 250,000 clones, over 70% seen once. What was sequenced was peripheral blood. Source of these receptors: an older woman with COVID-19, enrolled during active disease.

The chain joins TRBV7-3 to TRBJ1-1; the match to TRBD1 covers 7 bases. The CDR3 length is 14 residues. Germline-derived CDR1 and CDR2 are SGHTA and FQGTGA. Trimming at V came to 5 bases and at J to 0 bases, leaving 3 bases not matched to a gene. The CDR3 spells CASSQQGMNTEAFF. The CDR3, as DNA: TGTGCCAGCAGCCAACAGGGGATGAACACTGAAGCTTTCTTT.

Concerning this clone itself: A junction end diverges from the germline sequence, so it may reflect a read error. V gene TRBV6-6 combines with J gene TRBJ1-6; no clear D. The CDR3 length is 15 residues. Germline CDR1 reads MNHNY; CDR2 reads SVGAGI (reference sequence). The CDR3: CASSDSGVYNSPLHF. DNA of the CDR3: TGTGCCAGCAGTGACTCCGGGGTTTATAATTCACCCCTCCACTTT.

The DNA for the CDR3 is TGTGCCAGCAGCTTAGGTGGGCGGAACACCGGGGAGCTGTTTTTT. Translation: CASSLGGRNTGELFF. This sequence joins TRBV7-2 and TRBJ2-2; D is unclear. The CDR3 consists of 15 residues. Trimming removed 1 base at V and 1 base at J, with 7 bases between. Germline V gene lookup returns CDR1 SGHTA and CDR2 FQGNSA.

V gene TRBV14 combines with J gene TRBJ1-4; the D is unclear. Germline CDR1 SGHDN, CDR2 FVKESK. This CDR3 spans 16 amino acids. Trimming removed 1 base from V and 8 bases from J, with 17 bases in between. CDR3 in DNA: TGTGCCAGCAGCCAAGCATCTGCCGGCGTCGGGGAAAAACTGTTTTTT. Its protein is CASSQASAGVGEKLFF.

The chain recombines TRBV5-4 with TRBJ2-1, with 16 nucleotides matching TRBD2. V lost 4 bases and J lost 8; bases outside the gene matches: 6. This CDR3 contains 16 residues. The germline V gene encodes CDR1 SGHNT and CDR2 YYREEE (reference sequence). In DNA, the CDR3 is TGTGCCAGCAGCGCCCAGGGACTAGCGGGAGGGTATGAGCAGTTCTTC. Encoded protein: CASSAQGLAGGYEQFF.

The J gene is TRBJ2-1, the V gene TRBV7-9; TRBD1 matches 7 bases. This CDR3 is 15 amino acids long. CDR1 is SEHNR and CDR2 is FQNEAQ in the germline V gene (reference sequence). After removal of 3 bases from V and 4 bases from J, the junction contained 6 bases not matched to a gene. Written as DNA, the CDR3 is TGTGCCAGCAGCTTCGTGCAGGGGGAGTACAATGAGCAGTTCTTC. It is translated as CASSFVQGEYNEQFF.

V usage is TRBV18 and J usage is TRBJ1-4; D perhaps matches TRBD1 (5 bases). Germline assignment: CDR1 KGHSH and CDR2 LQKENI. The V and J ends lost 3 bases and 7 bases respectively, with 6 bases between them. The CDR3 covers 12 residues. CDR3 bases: TGTGCCAGCTCACCGGGGGGTGAAAAACTGTTTTTT. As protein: CASSPGGEKLFF.

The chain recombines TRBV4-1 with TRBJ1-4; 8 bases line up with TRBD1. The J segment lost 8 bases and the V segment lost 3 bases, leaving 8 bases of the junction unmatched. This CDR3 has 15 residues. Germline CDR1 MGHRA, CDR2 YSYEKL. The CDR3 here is CASSHLTGGLEKLFF. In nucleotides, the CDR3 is TGCGCCAGCAGCCATCTAACAGGGGGTTTGGAAAAACTGTTTTTT.

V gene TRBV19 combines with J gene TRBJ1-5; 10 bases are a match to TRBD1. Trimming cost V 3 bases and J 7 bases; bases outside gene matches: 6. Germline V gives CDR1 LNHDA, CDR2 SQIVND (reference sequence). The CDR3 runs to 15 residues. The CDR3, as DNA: TGTGCCAGTAGTATGTTTAGGACAGGGGGGCAGCCCCAGCATTTT. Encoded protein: CASSMFRTGGQPQHF.

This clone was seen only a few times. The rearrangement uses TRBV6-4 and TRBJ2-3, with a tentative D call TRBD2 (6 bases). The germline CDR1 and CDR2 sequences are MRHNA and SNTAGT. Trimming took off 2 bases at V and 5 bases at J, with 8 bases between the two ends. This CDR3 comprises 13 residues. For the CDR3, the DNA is TGTGCCAGCAGTGACGCAGCGGGAGATACGCAGTATTTT. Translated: CASSDAAGDTQYF.

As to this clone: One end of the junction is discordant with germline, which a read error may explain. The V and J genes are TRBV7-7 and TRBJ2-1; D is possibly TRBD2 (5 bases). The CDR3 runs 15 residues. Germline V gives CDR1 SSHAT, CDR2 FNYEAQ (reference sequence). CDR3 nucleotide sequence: TGTGCTAGCAGCTCGGGCAGTCGGGGAAACAATGAGCAGTTCTTC. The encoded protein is CASSSGSRGNNEQFF.

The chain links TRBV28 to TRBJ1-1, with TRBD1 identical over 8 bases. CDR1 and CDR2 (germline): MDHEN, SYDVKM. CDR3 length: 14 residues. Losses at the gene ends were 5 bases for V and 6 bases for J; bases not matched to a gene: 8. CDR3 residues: CASSADRGKAEAFF. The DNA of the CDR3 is TGTGCCAGCAGTGCTGACAGGGGAAAGGCTGAAGCTTTCTTT.

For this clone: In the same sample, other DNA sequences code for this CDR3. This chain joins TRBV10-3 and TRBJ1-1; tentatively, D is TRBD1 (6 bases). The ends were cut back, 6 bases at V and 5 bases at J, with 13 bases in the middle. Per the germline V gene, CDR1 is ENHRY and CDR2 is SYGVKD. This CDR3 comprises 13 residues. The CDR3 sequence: CAIRQGLGTEAFF. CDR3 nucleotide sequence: TGTGCCATCAGACAGGGCTTGGGGACTGAAGCTTTCTTT.

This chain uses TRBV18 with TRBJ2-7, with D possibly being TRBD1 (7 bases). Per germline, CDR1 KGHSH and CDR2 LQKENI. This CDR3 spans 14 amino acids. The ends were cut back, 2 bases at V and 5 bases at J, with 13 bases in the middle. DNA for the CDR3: TGTGCCAGCTCACCAGGAGGGGGCTTCGACGAGCAGTACTTC. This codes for CASSPGGGFDEQYF. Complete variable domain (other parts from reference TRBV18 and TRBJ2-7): NAGVMQNPRHLVRRRGQEARLRCSPMKGHSHVYWYRQLPEEGLKFMVYLQKENIIDESGMPKERFSAEFPKEGPSILRIQQVVRGDSAAYFCASSPGGGFDEQYFGPGTRLTVT.

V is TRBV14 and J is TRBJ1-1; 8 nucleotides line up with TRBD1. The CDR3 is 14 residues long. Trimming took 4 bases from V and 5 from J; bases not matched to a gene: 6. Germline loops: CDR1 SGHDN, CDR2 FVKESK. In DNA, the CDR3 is TGTGCCAGCAGCCGCAGACAGGGGAAGACTGAAGCTTTCTTT. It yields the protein CASSRRQGKTEAFF.

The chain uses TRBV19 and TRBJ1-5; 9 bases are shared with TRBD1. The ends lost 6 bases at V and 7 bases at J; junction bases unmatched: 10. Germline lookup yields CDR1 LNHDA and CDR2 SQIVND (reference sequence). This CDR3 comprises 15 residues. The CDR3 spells CASSLGQGIGQPQHF. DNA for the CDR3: TGTGCCAGTAGCCTTGGACAGGGGATCGGGCAGCCCCAGCATTTT.

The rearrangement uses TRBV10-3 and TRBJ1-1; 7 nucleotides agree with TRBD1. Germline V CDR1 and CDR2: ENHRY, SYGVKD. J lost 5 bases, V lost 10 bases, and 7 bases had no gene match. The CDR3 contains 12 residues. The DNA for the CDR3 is TGTGCCACGAAGGGGGCTGAGACTGAAGCTTTCTTT. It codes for CATKGAETEAFF.

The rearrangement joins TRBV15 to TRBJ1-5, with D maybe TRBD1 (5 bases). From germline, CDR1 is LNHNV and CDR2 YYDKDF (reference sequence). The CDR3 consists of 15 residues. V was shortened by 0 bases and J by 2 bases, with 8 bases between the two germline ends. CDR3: CATSREGLGNQPQHF. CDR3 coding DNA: TGTGCCACCAGCAGAGAGGGACTTGGCAATCAGCCCCAGCATTTT.

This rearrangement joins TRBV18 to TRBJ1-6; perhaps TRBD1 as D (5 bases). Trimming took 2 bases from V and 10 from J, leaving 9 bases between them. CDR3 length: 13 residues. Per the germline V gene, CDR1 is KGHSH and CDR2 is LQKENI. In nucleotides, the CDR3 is TGTGCCAGCTCACCAAAGGGGTACTCACCCCTCCACTTT. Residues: CASSPKGYSPLHF.

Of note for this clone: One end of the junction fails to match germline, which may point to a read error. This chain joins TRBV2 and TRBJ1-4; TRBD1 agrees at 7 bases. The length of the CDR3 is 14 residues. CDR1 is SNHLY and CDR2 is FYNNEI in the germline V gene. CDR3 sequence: CASRETGTSEKLFF. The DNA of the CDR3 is TGTGCCAGCAGGGAGACAGGGACTAGTGAAAAACTGTTTTTT.

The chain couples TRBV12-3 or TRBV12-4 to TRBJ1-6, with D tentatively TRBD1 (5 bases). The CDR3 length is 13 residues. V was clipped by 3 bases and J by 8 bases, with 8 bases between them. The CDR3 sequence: CASSFGRDSPLHF. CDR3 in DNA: TGTGCCAGCAGTTTTGGCAGGGATTCACCCCTCCACTTT.